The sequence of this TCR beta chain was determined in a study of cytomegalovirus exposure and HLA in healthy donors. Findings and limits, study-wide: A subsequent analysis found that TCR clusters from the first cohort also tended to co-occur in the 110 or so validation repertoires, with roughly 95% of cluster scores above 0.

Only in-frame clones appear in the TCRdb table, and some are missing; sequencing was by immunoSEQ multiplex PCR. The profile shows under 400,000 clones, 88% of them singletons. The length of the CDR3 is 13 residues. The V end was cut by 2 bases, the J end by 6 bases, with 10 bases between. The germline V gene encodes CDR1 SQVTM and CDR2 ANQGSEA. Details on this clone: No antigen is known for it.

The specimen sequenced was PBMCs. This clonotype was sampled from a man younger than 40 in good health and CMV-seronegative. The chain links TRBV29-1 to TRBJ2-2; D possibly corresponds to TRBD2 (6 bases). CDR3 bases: TGCAGCGTTGAACAGGCGGGGTCCGGGGAGCTGTTTTTT. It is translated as CSVEQAGSGELFF.